The 3 T cell receptor beta chains below all came from one sample that was sequenced in a study of neurological immune-mediated disorders. MiXCR, run by TCRdb on the 5' RACE reads, gives a single entry per CDR3 protein. Among around 13,000 distinct CDR3 sequences, 8.5% to 12% were seen once, and the ten largest hold more than 20%. Specimen: PBMCs. The receptors stem from a woman in her thirties or forties in good health.

This clonotype was detected many times. V gene TRBV12-3 or TRBV12-4 combines with J gene TRBJ1-5; D gene uncertain. Trimming removed 6 bases from V and 7 bases from J, with 13 bases in between. The CDR3 contains 13 residues. The CDR3 here is CASSRRVRQPQHF. CDR3 coding DNA: TGTGCCAGCAGCAGGAGGGTTCGGCAGCCCCAGCATTTT.

This clonotype is classed as medium-sized. V and J are TRBV28 and TRBJ1-1; TRBD1 is a possible D gene (5 bases). This CDR3 comprises 15 residues. The germline V and J ends were trimmed by 1 base and 7 bases, with 16 bases remaining between them. CDR1 MDHEN and CDR2 SYDVKM come from the germline V gene. The CDR3 DNA reads as TGTGCCAGCAGTTTATATGGGGACGTTAGGATTGAAGCTTTCTTT. Translation: CASSLYGDVRIEAFF.

This clonotype was recorded many times. This sequence joins TRBV28 and TRBJ1-6, with 7 bases lining up with TRBD1. The CDR3 spans 15 residues. Trimming at V came to 4 bases and at J to 4 bases, leaving 4 bases not matched to a gene. Germline V CDR1 and CDR2: MDHEN, SYDVKM. The CDR3 here is CASSSLQGYNSPLHF. The CDR3 coding sequence is TGTGCCAGCAGTTCCTTACAGGGGTATAATTCACCCCTCCACTTT.